This is a list of T cell receptor beta chains from one sample in a study of T cell responses to AZD1222 COVID-19 vaccine. The table came from immunoSEQ multiplex PCR; TCRdb's copy has only in-frame clones and leaves some out. The sample shows over 50,000 clones, over 75% of them seen only once. The sample here was peripheral blood, taken on day 0 of AZD1222 vaccination. Every receptor here comes from an adult in good health. Both conserved end residues are part of each CDR3. D genes are given only for firm matches. Clone size is shown for a subset of rows, as once, few, many or a class of expanded clone.

clone_size	d_call	v_call	j_call	cdr3_aa	cdr3_nt
-	-	TRBV30	TRBJ1-2	CAWSVKGGGIGYTF	TGTGCCTGGAGCGTAAAGGGCGGGGGGATTGGCTACACCTTC
-	-	TRBV19	TRBJ1-4	CASSSSGDPTTNEKLFF	TGTGCCAGTAGTTCATCAGGGGACCCAACAACTAATGAAAAACTGTTTTTT
-	-	TRBV5-4	TRBJ2-7	CASSWAGGRGRYEQYF	TGTGCCAGCAGCTGGGCCGGGGGTAGGGGGCGGTACGAGCAGTACTTC
-	-	TRBV4-2	TRBJ2-3	CASSQEIRGDTQYF	TGTGCCAGCAGCCAAGAAATCCGGGGGGATACGCAGTATTTT
-	-	TRBV2	TRBJ2-1	CASSEHNEQFF	TGTGCCAGCAGTGAGCACAATGAGCAGTTCTTC
-	-	TRBV15	TRBJ2-3	CATSKRRWGDTQYF	TGTGCCACCAGCAAAAGGAGGTGGGGGGATACGCAGTATTTT
-	-	TRBV4-2	TRBJ2-7	CASSQRLEVEQYF	TGTGCCAGCAGCCAACGCTTGGAGGTCGAGCAGTACTTC
once	TRBD2	TRBV11-2	TRBJ2-3	CASSFRAGGSTDTQYF	TGTGCCAGCAGCTTCCGAGCGGGAGGAAGCACAGATACGCAGTATTTT
-	-	TRBV4-1	TRBJ2-5	CASSQDPYGRETQYF	TGCGCCAGCAGCCAAGACCCCTATGGGCGGGAGACCCAGTACTTC
-	-	TRBV6-5	TRBJ2-1	CASEASTYNEQFF	TGTGCCAGCGAAGCTTCAACTTACAATGAGCAGTTCTTC
-	-	TRBV24-1	TRBJ1-4	CATGEQDNEKLFF	TGTGCCACCGGGGAGCAAGATAATGAAAAACTGTTTTTT
-	TRBD2	TRBV6-6	TRBJ2-1	CASSYRASGYNEQFF	TGTGCCAGCAGTTACCGGGCTAGCGGATACAATGAGCAGTTCTTC
-	-	TRBV2	TRBJ1-4	CASSVLDEKLFF	TGTGCCAGCAGTGTTTTAGATGAAAAACTGTTTTTT
-	-	TRBV9	TRBJ1-5	CASSADGNQPQHF	TGTGCCAGCAGCGCCGATGGAAATCAGCCCCAGCATTTT
-	-	TRBV7-9	TRBJ2-1	CASSTIDRPYNEQFF	TGTGCCAGCAGCACCATAGACCGACCTTACAATGAGCAGTTCTTC
-	-	TRBV11-1	TRBJ2-4	CASSLRIVLAKNIQYF	TGTGCCAGCAGCTTGAGGATAGTGTTAGCCAAAAACATTCAGTACTTC
-	-	TRBV19	TRBJ1-5	CASSARVSRSQPQHF	TGTGCCAGTAGTGCCCGGGTCAGTCGATCTCAGCCCCAGCATTTT
-	-	TRBV7-2	TRBJ1-6	CASSLPQGLNNSPLHF	TGTGCCAGCAGCTTACCTCAGGGGTTGAATAATTCACCCCTCCACTTT
-	-	TRBV12-3/TRBV12-4	TRBJ1-5	CASSSTGLIHF	TGTGCCAGCAGTTCTACGGGGCTAATCCATTTT
-	-	TRBV3-1/TRBV3-2	TRBJ2-7	CASSQVYEQYF	TGTGCCAGCTCCCAGGTCTACGAGCAGTACTTC
-	-	TRBV5-4	TRBJ2-5	CASSLEETQYF	TGTGCCAGCAGCTTGGAAGAGACCCAGTACTTC
-	TRBD2	TRBV3-1/TRBV3-2	TRBJ2-5	CASSQGWASGSETQYF	TGTGCCAGCAGCCAAGGGTGGGCTAGCGGGAGTGAGACCCAGTACTTC